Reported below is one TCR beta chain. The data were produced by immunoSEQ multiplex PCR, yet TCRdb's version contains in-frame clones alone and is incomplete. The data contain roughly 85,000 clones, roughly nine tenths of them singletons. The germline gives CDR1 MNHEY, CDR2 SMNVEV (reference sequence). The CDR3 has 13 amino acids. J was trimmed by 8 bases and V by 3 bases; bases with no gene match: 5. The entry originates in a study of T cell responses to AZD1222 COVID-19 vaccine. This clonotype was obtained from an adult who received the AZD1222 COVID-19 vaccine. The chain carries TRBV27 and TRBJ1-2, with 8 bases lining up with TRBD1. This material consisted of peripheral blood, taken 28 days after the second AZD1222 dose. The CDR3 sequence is CASSFGTGGGYTF. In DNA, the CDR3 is TGTGCCAGCAGTTTTGGGACAGGAGGAGGCTACACCTTC.